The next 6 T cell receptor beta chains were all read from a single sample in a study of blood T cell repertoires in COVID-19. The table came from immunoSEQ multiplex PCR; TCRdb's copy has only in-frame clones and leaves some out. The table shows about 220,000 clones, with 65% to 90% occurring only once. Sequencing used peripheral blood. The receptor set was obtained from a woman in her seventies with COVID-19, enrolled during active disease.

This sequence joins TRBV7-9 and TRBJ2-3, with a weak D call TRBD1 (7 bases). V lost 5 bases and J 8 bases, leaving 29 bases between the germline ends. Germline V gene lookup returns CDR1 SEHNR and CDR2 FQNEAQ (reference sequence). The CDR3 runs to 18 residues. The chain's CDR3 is CASSGRGADRANGGTQYF. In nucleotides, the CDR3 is TGTGCCAGCAGCGGTAGAGGGGCTGACAGGGCCAACGGGGGTACGCAGTATTTT.

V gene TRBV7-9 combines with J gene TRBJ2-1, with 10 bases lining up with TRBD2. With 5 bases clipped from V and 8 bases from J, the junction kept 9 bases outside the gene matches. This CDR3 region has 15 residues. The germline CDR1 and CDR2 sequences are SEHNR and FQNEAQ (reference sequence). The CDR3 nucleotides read TGTGCCAGCAGCCTACCAAGCGGGAGGGGGGATGAGCAGTTCTTC. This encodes CASSLPSGRGDEQFF.

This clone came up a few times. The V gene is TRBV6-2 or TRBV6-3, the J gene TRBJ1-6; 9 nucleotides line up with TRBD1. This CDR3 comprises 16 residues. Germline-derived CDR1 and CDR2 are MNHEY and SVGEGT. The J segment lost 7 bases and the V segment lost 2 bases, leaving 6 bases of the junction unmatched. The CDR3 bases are TGTGCCAGCAGTTACACTGGGACAGGGCGGAATTCACCCCTCCACTTT. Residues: CASSYTGTGRNSPLHF.

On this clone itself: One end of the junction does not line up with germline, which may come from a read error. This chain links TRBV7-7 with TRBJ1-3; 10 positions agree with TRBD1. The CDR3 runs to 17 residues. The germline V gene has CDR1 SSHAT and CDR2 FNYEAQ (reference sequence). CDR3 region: CASSPTPGQGTGTTIYF. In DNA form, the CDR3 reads TGTGCTAGCAGCCCCACTCCGGGACAGGGGACAGGAACCACCATATATTTT.

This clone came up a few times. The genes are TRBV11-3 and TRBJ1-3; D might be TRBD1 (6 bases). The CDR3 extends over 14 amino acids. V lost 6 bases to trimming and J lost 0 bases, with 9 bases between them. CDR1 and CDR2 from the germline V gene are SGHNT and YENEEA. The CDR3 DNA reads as TGTGCCAGCAGGGACAGCTTCTCTGGAAACACCATATATTTT. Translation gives CASRDSFSGNTIYF.

This CDR3 reads CASSPRRGTNEKLFF. The CDR3 nucleotides are TGTGCCAGCAGTCCAAGACGAGGAACTAATGAAAAACTGTTTTTT. V usage is TRBV6-5 and J usage is TRBJ1-4; no firm D call. The CDR3 covers 15 residues. Trimming stripped 5 bases from V and 1 base from J, with 11 bases between. Germline CDR1 is MNHEY and CDR2 is SVGAGI.